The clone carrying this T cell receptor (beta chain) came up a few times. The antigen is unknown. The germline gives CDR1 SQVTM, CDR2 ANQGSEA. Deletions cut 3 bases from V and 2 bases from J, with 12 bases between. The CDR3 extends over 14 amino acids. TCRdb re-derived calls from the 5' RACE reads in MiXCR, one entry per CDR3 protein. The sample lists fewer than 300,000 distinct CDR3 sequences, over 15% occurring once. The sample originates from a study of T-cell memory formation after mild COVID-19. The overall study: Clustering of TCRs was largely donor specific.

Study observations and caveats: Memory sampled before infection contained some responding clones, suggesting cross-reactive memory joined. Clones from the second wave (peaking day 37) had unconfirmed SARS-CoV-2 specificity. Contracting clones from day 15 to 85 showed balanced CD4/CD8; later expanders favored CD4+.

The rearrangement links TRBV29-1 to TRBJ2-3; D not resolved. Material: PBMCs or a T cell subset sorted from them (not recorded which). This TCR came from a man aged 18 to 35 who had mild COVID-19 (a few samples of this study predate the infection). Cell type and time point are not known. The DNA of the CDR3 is TGCAGCGTTGACATAGCACTCAACACAGATACGCAGTATTTT. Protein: CSVDIALNTDTQYF.